These T cell receptor beta chains were read from a single sample in a study of cytomegalovirus exposure and HLA in healthy donors. The data were produced by immunoSEQ multiplex PCR, yet TCRdb's version contains in-frame clones alone and is incomplete. The sample carries 150,000 to 200,000 clones, roughly three quarters recorded once. Sequencing input: PBMCs. The receptors stem from a woman aged 25 to 39 in good health and CMV-seronegative. Each CDR3 is given with its conserved first and last residue. A D gene is named only where the DNA matches it firmly. The size of a clone is reported for some rows only, either as once, few or many, or as a class for expanded clones.

abundance	j_gene	v_gene	d_gene	CDR3aa	CDR3nt
-	TRBJ2-1	TRBV28	TRBD2	CASSPLAGADSSYNEQFF	TGTGCCAGCAGTCCACTAGCGGGGGCCGATAGCTCCTACAATGAGCAGTTCTTC
-	TRBJ2-3	TRBV11-3	TRBD2	CASSFGGLRTDTQYF	TGTGCCAGCAGCTTCGGGGGACTACGCACAGATACGCAGTATTTT
-	TRBJ1-2	TRBV10-3	-	CAIMRGLHEVGYTF	TGTGCCATCATGCGTGGGCTACATGAAGTTGGCTACACCTTC
-	TRBJ1-4	TRBV4-2	-	CASSQDLPGNEKLFF	TGTGCCAGCAGCCAAGATCTGCCAGGAAATGAAAAACTGTTTTTT
once	TRBJ2-7	TRBV25-1	-	CASERSATYEQYF	TGTGCCAGCGAGAGGAGTGCCACCTACGAGCAGTACTTC
-	TRBJ2-1	TRBV29-1	-	CSVEYRGTYNEQFF	TGCAGCGTTGAGTATCGGGGAACCTACAATGAGCAGTTCTTC
-	TRBJ2-5	TRBV7-7	-	CASSLFGYGGEETQYF	TGTGCCAGCAGCTTATTCGGTTACGGCGGTGAAGAGACCCAGTACTTC
-	TRBJ2-2	TRBV6-5	-	CARERTHAPTGELFF	TGTGCCAGGGAACGGACACACGCACCCACCGGGGAGCTGTTTTTT
-	TRBJ2-7	TRBV27	-	CASSLLSSVNEQYF	TGTGCCAGCAGTTTATTATCATCGGTCAACGAGCAGTACTTC
-	TRBJ2-5	TRBV2	-	CASSELEGETQYF	TGTGCCAGCAGTGAACTGGAGGGGGAGACCCAGTACTTC
once	TRBJ2-3	TRBV25-1	TRBD2	CASRPAGTTDTQYF	TGTGCCAGCAGACCAGCGGGGACCACAGATACGCAGTATTTT
once	TRBJ1-5	TRBV5-1	-	CASSLVPGQPQHF	TGCGCCAGCAGCTTGGTCCCGGGGCAGCCCCAGCATTTT
-	TRBJ2-3	TRBV29-1	TRBD2	CSVGTSRTDTQYF	TGCAGCGTAGGGACTAGCCGCACAGATACGCAGTATTTT
-	TRBJ1-6	TRBV5-1	-	CASSSETGYNSPLHF	TGCGCCAGCAGCTCGGAGACAGGTTATAATTCACCCCTCCACTTT
-	TRBJ1-1	TRBV18	-	CASSPGRGAATEAFF	TGTGCCAGCTCACCAGGTCGCGGTGCCGCCACTGAAGCTTTCTTT
-	TRBJ2-3	TRBV7-7	TRBD2	CASSRSSGSTDTQYF	TGTGCCAGCAGCCGTTCTAGCGGGAGCACAGATACGCAGTATTTT
-	TRBJ1-3	TRBV5-6	-	CASSLGGPSSGNTIYF	TGTGCCAGCAGCTTGGGAGGTCCCTCCTCTGGAAACACCATATATTTT
few	TRBJ1-2	TRBV5-1	TRBD1	CASSTDRDYGYTF	TGCGCCAGCAGCACGGACAGGGACTATGGCTACACCTTC
-	TRBJ1-4	TRBV5-1	TRBD1	CASSLGAQGDEKLFF	TGCGCCAGCAGCTTAGGTGCACAGGGGGATGAAAAACTGTTTTTT
-	TRBJ2-7	TRBV11-2	TRBD1	CASSRGQGPYEQYF	TGTGCCAGCAGCCGGGGACAGGGTCCCTACGAGCAGTACTTC
-	TRBJ2-2	TRBV28	TRBD1	CASTDRGGTGELFF	TGTGCCAGCACCGACAGGGGCGGGACCGGGGAGCTGTTTTTT
-	TRBJ2-7	TRBV7-2	-	CASSLPWSSYEQYF	TGTGCCAGCAGCTTACCTTGGAGCTCCTACGAGCAGTACTTC
-	TRBJ1-5	TRBV6-1	-	CASSELGGSNQPQHF	TGTGCCAGCAGTGAATTGGGAGGGAGCAATCAGCCCCAGCATTTT
-	TRBJ2-5	TRBV5-4	-	CASSLNGGRETQYF	TGTGCCAGCAGCTTGAATGGCGGGCGGGAGACCCAGTACTTC
few	TRBJ2-7	TRBV28	TRBD1	CGPGGYEQYF	TGTGGTCCAGGGGGCTACGAGCAGTACTTC
-	TRBJ1-2	TRBV7-5	-	CVRSLGSLFYGYTF	TGTGTCAGAAGCTTAGGAAGCCTATTCTATGGCTACACCTTC
once	TRBJ2-7	TRBV5-6	TRBD1	CASGDRAEFRQYF	TGTGCCAGCGGAGACAGGGCGGAATTTCGGCAGTACTTC
once	TRBJ2-1	TRBV5-1	TRBD1	CASSSGTGDNNEQFF	TGCGCCAGCAGCTCGGGGACAGGGGACAACAATGAGCAGTTCTTC
-	TRBJ2-3	TRBV28	TRBD1	CASSPYGQGVGTDTQYF	TGTGCCAGCAGTCCTTACGGGCAGGGGGTGGGCACAGATACGCAGTATTTT
-	TRBJ1-1	TRBV5-4	-	CASSTTGPNTEAFF	TGTGCCAGCAGCACGACAGGTCCGAACACTGAAGCTTTCTTT
-	TRBJ2-5	TRBV2	TRBD2	CASSESLAEETQYF	TGTGCCAGCAGTGAAAGTCTAGCGGAAGAGACCCAGTACTTC
-	TRBJ2-1	TRBV7-3	-	CASSLAGGGAYNEQFF	TGTGCCAGCAGCCTCGCAGGAGGGGGGGCTTACAATGAGCAGTTCTTC
-	TRBJ2-7	TRBV5-1	-	CASSPGYEQYF	TGCGCCAGCAGCCCGGGTTACGAGCAGTACTTC
-	TRBJ1-4	TRBV15	TRBD1	CATSKPGQVHEKLFF	TGTGCCACCAGTAAGCCGGGACAGGTTCATGAAAAACTGTTTTTT
-	TRBJ1-5	TRBV5-4	TRBD1	CASSSTGGPQHF	TGTGCCAGCAGCTCAACAGGGGGTCCCCAGCATTTT
-	TRBJ2-7	TRBV7-3	-	CAIYEQYF	TGTGCCATATACGAGCAGTACTTC
-	TRBJ2-5	TRBV11-2	-	CASSLSDGRETQYF	TGTGCCAGCAGCTTATCGGACGGGAGAGAGACCCAGTACTTC
-	TRBJ1-2	TRBV11-1	-	CASSPADSKLFGYTF	TGTGCCAGCAGCCCTGCCGACAGTAAACTCTTTGGCTACACCTTC
-	TRBJ2-1	TRBV4-2	TRBD2	CASSPEVAGGYNEQFF	TGTGCCAGCAGCCCAGAGGTGGCGGGGGGATACAATGAGCAGTTCTTC
-	TRBJ1-5	TRBV6-5	TRBD1	CASQTGGSNQPQHF	TGTGCCAGCCAAACAGGGGGTAGCAATCAGCCCCAGCATTTT
few	TRBJ2-2	TRBV6-6	TRBD2	CASSYKRGNTGELFF	TGTGCCAGCAGTTACAAGCGGGGGAACACCGGGGAGCTGTTTTTT
-	TRBJ2-5	TRBV30	TRBD2	CAWSLAGGWEQYF	TGTGCCTGGAGTCTAGCGGGGGGTTGGGAGCAGTACTTC
-	TRBJ1-1	TRBV19	-	CASSQVTAEGAFF	TGTGCCAGTAGTCAGGTTACAGCCGAGGGAGCTTTCTTT
-	TRBJ1-4	TRBV2	TRBD1	CASSVGDRALFF	TGTGCCAGCAGTGTGGGGGACAGGGCCCTGTTTTTT
-	TRBJ1-6	TRBV6-4	-	CASSQGSVYNSPLHF	TGTGCCAGCAGTCAGGGGTCGGTCTATAATTCACCCCTCCACTTT
-	TRBJ1-1	TRBV5-4	-	CASSLGNRKNTEAFF	TGTGCCAGCAGCTTGGGCAACAGGAAGAACACTGAAGCTTTCTTT
-	TRBJ1-2	TRBV5-1	-	CASSSRRGSYGYTF	TGCGCCAGCAGCTCCCGCAGGGGCAGCTATGGCTACACCTTC
-	TRBJ1-2	TRBV9	-	CASSVEGQYNYGYTF	TGTGCCAGCAGCGTAGAGGGACAATATAACTATGGCTACACCTTC
once	TRBJ1-5	TRBV7-8	-	CASSLGTDSWPQHF	TGTGCCAGCAGCTTAGGGACGGACTCTTGGCCCCAGCATTTT
-	TRBJ1-1	TRBV5-1	-	CASSLGHMNTEAFF	TGCGCCAGCAGCTTGGGACATATGAACACTGAAGCTTTCTTT
-	TRBJ2-5	TRBV14	TRBD2	CASSQGTSGMGETQYF	TGTGCCAGCAGCCAAGGGACTAGCGGGATGGGAGAGACCCAGTACTTC
-	TRBJ2-6	TRBV11-2	TRBD1	CASSVQGARSPGANVLTF	TGTGCCAGCAGCGTACAGGGGGCGCGGTCCCCCGGGGCCAACGTCCTGACTTTC
-	TRBJ2-7	TRBV6-1	-	CASRLSPNEQYF	TGTGCCAGCCGACTCTCTCCCAACGAGCAGTACTTC
once	TRBJ2-7	TRBV11-1	TRBD1	CASSSGQGWYEQYF	TGTGCCAGCAGCTCTGGACAGGGTTGGTACGAGCAGTACTTC
-	TRBJ1-6	TRBV7-9	TRBD1	CASSPGGTDNSPLHF	TGTGCCAGCAGCCCAGGGGGGACAGATAATTCACCCCTCCACTTT
-	TRBJ1-6	TRBV14	-	CASSHLRTDAPLHF	TGTGCCAGCAGCCACCTCCGAACAGACGCACCCCTCCACTTT
-	TRBJ2-3	TRBV4-1	-	CASSHQRTSTDTQYF	TGCGCCAGCAGCCACCAGCGGACTAGCACAGATACGCAGTATTTT
-	TRBJ1-5	TRBV5-6	TRBD1	CASSLQGAYQPQHF	TGTGCCAGCAGCTTACAGGGGGCTTATCAGCCCCAGCATTTT
few	TRBJ2-1	TRBV4-1	-	CASSPTGYKNNEQFF	TGCGCCAGCAGCCCCACCGGGTACAAGAACAATGAGCAGTTCTTC